This paragraph reports one TCR beta chain. As yet, its antigen is unknown. The sample contains more than one DNA sequence encoding this CDR3. This entry is derived from a study of shared clonotypes between healthy human individuals. General observations from the study: Represented diversity (both genetic and exposure-history) was limited by the small number of donors.

Germline lookup yields CDR1 SGHRS and CDR2 YFSETQ. There are 14 residues in the CDR3. Trimming shortened V by 2 bases and J by 1 base, and 8 bases separated the two germline ends. The deep-level immunoSEQ assay was used. The repertoire was sequenced with immunoSEQ multiplex PCR; TCRdb's copy has only in-frame clones and lacks some. The table has 640,000 or so clones, 60% to 80% seen once. Specimen: memory CD4+ T cells sorted from blood. Specified subset: CD45RA-negative fraction. The chain recombines TRBV5-1 with TRBJ2-3; D may be TRBD1 or TRBD2 (5 bases each). The TCR comes from a woman aged 25-40 years in good health. CDR3 region: CASSLGTGTDTQYF. The CDR3 DNA follows: TGCGCCAGCAGCTTAGGGACGGGCACAGATACGCAGTATTTT.